This T cell receptor beta chain was observed in a study of human T cells and chemical hapten exposure. Per germline, CDR1 SGHTA and CDR2 FQGNSA. V lost 4 bases and J lost 2, with 14 bases in between. The CDR3 runs 15 residues. This clonotype has only a few counts. Using its own MiXCR run on the RACE reads, TCRdb lists one record per CDR3 protein. The table includes more than 250,000 distinct CDR3 sequences, around 9.3% detected once. Time point reported: pre-sensitization, week 0. Noted treatment: therapeutic diphenylcyclopropenone sensitization with weekly scalp DPC. This chain connects TRBV7-2 to TRBJ2-5; D assignment may be TRBD1 or TRBD2 (6 bases each). This TCR came from a woman between 40 and 50 years old with alopecia areata. Some clones in this sample may be carry-over from other donors' samples. Sequencing used whole blood, obtained in connection with sensitization to the hapten diphenylcyclopropenone (DPC). The CDR3 here is CASSYPGALQETQYF. CDR3 in DNA: TGTGCCAGCAGCTACCCGGGGGCACTTCAAGAGACCCAGTACTTC.